This is a list of T cell receptor beta chains from one sample in a study of Ad26.COV2.S vaccination and SARS-CoV-2 variants. Libraries were prepared by immunoSEQ multiplex PCR; TCRdb keeps only in-frame clonotypes and omits some of them. The sample has about 440,000 clones, 80% to 95% seen once. The starting material was peripheral blood, obtained in a trial of Ad26.COV2.S vaccine versus placebo. The receptor set was obtained from a person between 18 and 65 years old who received the Ad26.COV2.S COVID-19 vaccine or a placebo. CDR3s include the opening cysteine and the closing phenylalanine or tryptophan. The order of the fields is D gene, clone size, J gene, V gene, CDR3 protein, CDR3 DNA. The D gene is left open where the match is weak. A clone size is listed for some rows: how often the clone was seen (once, few, many), or a class if it is expanded.

. . TRBJ2-1 TRBV28 CASSPLGGVGSHNFHNEQFF TGTGCCAGCAGCCCTTTAGGGGGTGTGGGGTCACACAACTTTCACAATGAGCAGTTCTTC
. . TRBJ1-1 TRBV24-1 CATCLREGNTEAFF TGTGCCACCTGTCTAAGGGAAGGGAACACTGAAGCTTTCTTT
TRBD2 . TRBJ2-2 TRBV19 CASSAPLAGVRTGELFF TGTGCCAGTAGTGCTCCCCTAGCGGGAGTTCGGACCGGGGAGCTGTTTTTT
. . TRBJ2-7 TRBV18 CASSPGLGSSGEQYF TGTGCCAGCTCACCGGGTTTGGGGAGCTCGGGGGAGCAGTACTTC
TRBD1 . TRBJ1-4 TRBV7-9 CASSPAAQGLEKLFF TGTGCCAGCAGCCCAGCCGCACAGGGGCTTGAAAAACTGTTTTTT
TRBD2 . TRBJ2-5 TRBV5-8 CASSSGWGTTRRQETQYF TGTGCCAGCAGCTCGGGGTGGGGGACTACCCGTCGGCAAGAGACCCAGTACTTC
. . TRBJ2-1 TRBV25-1 CASSEAGVTEQFF TGTGCCAGCAGTGAGGCAGGAGTTACTGAGCAGTTCTTC
. . TRBJ1-2 TRBV3-1/TRBV3-2 CASSQGQSEGYTF TGTGCCAGCAGCCAAGGACAGTCGGAAGGCTACACCTTC
TRBD2 . TRBJ2-2 TRBV7-9 CASSWSGRNTGELFF TGTGCCAGCAGCTGGAGCGGGAGGAACACCGGGGAGCTGTTTTTT
. . TRBJ2-7 TRBV9 CASSVDDGSYEQYF TGTGCCAGCAGCGTAGATGACGGATCCTACGAGCAGTACTTC
. . TRBJ2-3 TRBV3-1/TRBV3-2 CASRSYTDTQYF TGTGCCAGCCGAAGCTACACAGATACGCAGTATTTT
. . TRBJ1-6 TRBV7-8 CASSSGSPLHF TGTGCCAGCAGCTCAGGGTCACCCCTCCACTTT
TRBD1 . TRBJ2-7 TRBV3-1/TRBV3-2 CASSRGTGSLYGYEQYF TGTGCCAGCAGCCGCGGGACAGGGTCTTTGTATGGTTACGAGCAGTACTTC
TRBD1 . TRBJ1-5 TRBV28 CASRVTGYQPQHF TGTGCCAGCAGGGTGACAGGGTATCAGCCCCAGCATTTT
. . TRBJ2-3 TRBV21-1 CASSMAGGTDTQYF TGTGCCAGCAGCATGGCGGGGGGCACAGATACGCAGTATTTT
TRBD1 . TRBJ1-1 TRBV3-1/TRBV3-2 CASSQDRGLNTEAFF TGTGCCAGCAGCCAAGACAGGGGGTTGAACACTGAAGCTTTCTTT
. . TRBJ2-1 TRBV6-5 CASSYSRGLGEQFF TGTGCCAGCAGTTACTCGCGGGGGCTGGGTGAGCAGTTCTTC
. . TRBJ2-3 TRBV2 CASRGSEGTQYF TGTGCCAGCAGGGGCTCCGAAGGGACGCAGTATTTT
TRBD2 . TRBJ2-3 TRBV15 CATSRRLAGGTDTQYF TGTGCCACCAGCAGAAGACTAGCGGGAGGGACAGATACGCAGTATTTT
TRBD1 once TRBJ2-1 TRBV7-2 CASRRETGIFYNEQFF TGTGCCAGCAGACGAGAGACAGGGATCTTTTACAATGAGCAGTTCTTC
TRBD2 . TRBJ2-5 TRBV5-1 CASSVGLAVQETQYF TGCGCCAGCAGCGTGGGACTAGCTGTCCAAGAGACCCAGTACTTC
. . TRBJ2-7 TRBV29-1 CSVELTNNSSYEQYF TGCAGCGTTGAGCTAACGAACAACTCTTCTTACGAGCAGTACTTC